One and the same sample provided the 11 T cell receptor beta chains below, sequenced in a study of blood T cells in healthy people across ages (dated by TCRdb to 2014 to 2015). Library prep was done by 5' RACE. Sequenced using an Illumina HiSeq 2500. A second PCR of roughly 7 to 11 cycles was performed with a sample-barcoded 5' primer and a J-beta primer mix. TCRdb reworked the public reads: Q25 trimming with fastp, MiXCR clone assembly, productive beta chains retained. Each record represents a unique CDR3 protein, reported with the most common genes and DNA among its rows. For this sample there are under 950,000 distinct CDR3 sequences; about a fifth appear just once. The ten largest clones capture 22% of the sample. The sequenced material came from blood. These receptors were obtained from a man aged 65 to 85 in good health.

Many counts were recorded for this clonotype. V is TRBV25-1 and J is TRBJ1-6; no clear D gene. CDR1 MGHDK and CDR2 SYGVNS come from the germline V gene. The germline V and J ends were trimmed by 4 bases and 15 bases, with 10 bases remaining between them. The CDR3 runs to 11 residues. The CDR3 DNA reads TGTGCCAGCAGTGTGCAGAAGGTCCTCCACTTT. Protein product: CASSVQKVLHF.

The chain couples TRBV7-2 to TRBJ1-6, with D tentatively TRBD1 (5 bases). The CDR3 contains 13 residues. Germline CDR1 SGHTA, CDR2 FQGNSA. Trimming took 7 bases from V and 10 from J, leaving 14 bases between them. CDR3 region: CASTRTGGSPLHF. CDR3 in DNA: TGTGCCAGCACACGTACGGGGGGGTCACCCCTCCACTTT.

The chain carries TRBV19 and TRBJ2-1; D uncertain. Trimming removed 1 base at V and 5 bases at J, with 6 bases between. There are 13 residues in the CDR3. Germline V gene sequence: CDR1 LNHDA, CDR2 SQIVND (reference sequence). Written as DNA, the CDR3 is TGTGCCAGTAGTATAGGTAGCAACAATGAGCAGTTCTTC. It is translated as CASSIGSNNEQFF. Supplemented by reference TRBV19 and TRBJ2-1, the full variable domain reads DGGITQSPKYLFRKEGQNVTLSCEQNLNHDAMYWYRQDPGQGLRLIYYSQIVNDFQKGDIAEGYSVSREKKESFPLTVTSAQKNPTAFYLCASSIGSNNEQFFGPGTRLTVL.

This clonotype has more than one count but fewer than ten. The V and J genes are TRBV20-1 and TRBJ1-1; D unresolved. Deletions cut 6 bases from V and 6 bases from J, with 11 bases between. The CDR3 covers 11 residues. From germline, CDR1 is DFQATT and CDR2 SNEGSKA (reference sequence). The CDR3, as DNA: TGCAGTGCGACAATTGGGTCTGAAGCTTTCTTT. Its protein product is CSATIGSEAFF.

The chain has TRBV7-3 and TRBJ1-1; the D is unclear. There are 14 residues in the CDR3. From germline, CDR1 is SGHTA and CDR2 FQGTGA. V was shortened by 2 bases and J by 1 base, with 8 bases between the two germline ends. The CDR3 DNA is TGTGCCAGCAGCTTACTGGGGAGGAACACTGAAGCTTTCTTT. Protein: CASSLLGRNTEAFF.

Ten or more counts support this clonotype. V usage is TRBV10-3 and J usage is TRBJ2-7; 10 positions match TRBD2. Germline V gene lookup returns CDR1 ENHRY and CDR2 SYGVKD. The ends lost 0 bases at V and 0 bases at J; junction bases unmatched: 2. This CDR3 has 16 residues. The CDR3 DNA follows: TGTGCCATCAGTGAGTCGGCTAGCGGGGGCTCCTACGAGCAGTACTTC. It is translated as CAISESASGGSYEQYF.

This clonotype was counted only a few times. The rearrangement joins TRBV15 to TRBJ1-4; no firm D call. Trimming pared 0 bases from V and 3 bases from J, leaving 11 bases between. Per the germline V gene, CDR1 is LNHNV and CDR2 is YYDKDF (reference sequence). The CDR3 covers 16 residues. The CDR3 coding sequence is TGTGCCACCAGCAGAGAAGTGGCAGCGCCTAATGAAAAACTGTTTTTT. It yields the protein CATSREVAAPNEKLFF.

The rearrangement uses TRBV10-3 and TRBJ2-2; 9 nucleotides match TRBD1. The J segment lost 5 bases and the V segment lost 3 bases, leaving 10 bases of the junction unmatched. Germline V gives CDR1 ENHRY, CDR2 SYGVKD. The CDR3 is 17 amino acids. The CDR3 nucleotides are TGTGCCATCAGTGATCCTGACAGGGGGAGGCGGACCGGGGAGCTGTTTTTT. It translates to CAISDPDRGRRTGELFF.

This clonotype has just a few counts. V and J are TRBV5-1 and TRBJ1-5; 10 bases agree with TRBD1. With V trimmed by 8 bases and J by 2 bases, 7 bases remained unmatched. The CDR3 spans 15 residues. In germline, CDR1 is SGHRS, CDR2 YFSETQ. The CDR3 is CASRIGTGGNQPQHF. In nucleotides, the CDR3 is TGCGCCAGTCGAATAGGGACAGGGGGCAATCAGCCCCAGCATTTT.

V usage is TRBV18 and J usage is TRBJ1-1; perhaps TRBD1 as D (5 bases). This CDR3 contains 13 residues. The germline V gene has CDR1 KGHSH and CDR2 LQKENI. Trimming left V 2 bases short and J 5 bases short, with 9 bases between. The CDR3 loop reads CASSPGGWTEAFF. CDR3 DNA sequence: TGTGCCAGCTCACCAGGGGGTTGGACTGAAGCTTTCTTT.

This clonotype has only one observation. The V call is TRBV7-9, the J call TRBJ1-1; D not certain. V dropped 2 bases and J dropped 1 base, with 8 bases sitting between them. CDR1 SEHNR and CDR2 FQNEAQ come from the germline V gene (reference sequence). CDR3 length: 14 residues. The CDR3 region has the DNA TGTGCCAGCAGCTTATTGCAGAAGAACACTGAAGCTTTCTTT. It is translated as CASSLLQKNTEAFF.